The 5 T cell receptor beta chains given below trace back to one sample, sequenced in a study of blood T cell repertoires in COVID-19. Measured with immunoSEQ multiplex PCR; TCRdb has only the in-frame clones, and not every one. The sample gives approximately 76,000 clones, approximately 88% of which show up once; more than 7.5% is in the top ten. Sequenced: peripheral blood. These receptors originate from a young man with acute or convalescent COVID-19.

The V call is TRBV18, the J call TRBJ2-7, with a possible D match to TRBD2 (6 bases). The CDR3 has 12 amino acids. Germline CDR1 KGHSH, CDR2 LQKENI. The V end was cut by 1 base, the J end by 5 bases, with 6 bases between. Here the CDR3 reads CASSPLADEQYF. CDR3 DNA: TGTGCCAGCTCACCACTAGCGGACGAGCAGTACTTC.

V is TRBV5-1 and J is TRBJ1-1; 8 bases map to TRBD1. The V segment lost 4 bases and the J segment 1 base; nucleotides outside the gene matches: 6. The length of the CDR3 is 15 residues. CDR1 is SGHRS and CDR2 is YFSETQ in the germline V gene. The CDR3 is CASSVGDRWNTEAFF. The CDR3 DNA follows: TGCGCCAGCAGCGTCGGGGACAGGTGGAACACTGAAGCTTTCTTT.

The CDR3 coding sequence is TGTGCCAGCTCACCAATTCGGGGTATTAGTTCCAATGAGCAGTTCTTC. It translates to CASSPIRGISSNEQFF. The chain joins TRBV18 to TRBJ2-1; tentatively, D is TRBD2 (5 bases). The germline CDR1 and CDR2 sequences are KGHSH and LQKENI. The V end lost 2 bases, the J end lost 6 bases, and 17 bases lay between the germline ends. This CDR3 spans 16 amino acids.

The genes are TRBV19 and TRBJ1-5, with D possibly TRBD1 on 5 matching bases. This CDR3 is built from 14 residues. V was trimmed by 5 bases and J by 5 bases, leaving 13 bases between them. The germline gives CDR1 LNHDA, CDR2 SQIVND (reference sequence). The chain's CDR3 is CASSPGQIYQPQHF. CDR3 nucleotide sequence: TGTGCCAGTAGTCCCGGACAAATTTATCAGCCCCAGCATTTT.

The chain uses TRBV7-2 and TRBJ1-1; perhaps TRBD1 as D (6 bases). V lost 8 bases and J 4 bases, leaving 14 bases between the germline ends. Germline CDR1 SGHTA, CDR2 FQGNSA. This CDR3 comprises 13 residues. DNA for the CDR3: TGTGCCAGCGCCCTGACAGGAAGCACTGAAGCTTTCTTT. Residues: CASALTGSTEAFF.